Each of the 18 T cell receptor beta chains below was sequenced from the same sample in a study of blood T cells in healthy people across ages. The authors ran a second PCR of roughly 6 to 12 cycles using a sample-barcoded 5' primer and a J-beta primer mix. TCRdb passed the 5' RACE reads through MiXCR, listing each CDR3 protein once. The sample lists about 1.8 million distinct CDR3 sequences; approximately 50% were seen once. Source material: blood. The origin of the receptors is a woman in her forties in good health.

This clonotype was detected a few times. The chain recombines TRBV13 with TRBJ2-7; D assignment may be TRBD1 or TRBD2 (5 bases each). There are 16 residues in the CDR3. Trimming took 4 bases from V and 0 from J, leaving 16 bases between them. Germline V gene sequence: CDR1 PRHDT, CDR2 FYEKMQ (reference sequence). This CDR3 is CASSSGRTFSSYEQYF. As DNA, the CDR3 is TGTGCCAGCAGCTCGGGACGGACTTTCTCCTCCTACGAGCAGTACTTC.

CDR3 sequence reads: CSALDTILAKNIQYF. The CDR3, as DNA: TGCAGTGCACTCGACACAATCTTAGCCAAAAACATTCAGTACTTC. V usage is TRBV20-1 and J usage is TRBJ2-7, with D unclear. The DNA matches TRBJ2-4 better at its end, which makes the J call doubtful. In germline, CDR1 is DFQATT, CDR2 SNEGSKA (reference sequence). The CDR3 is 15 residues long.

Written as DNA, the CDR3 is TGTGCCAGCAGCGTACAAAACTTCCAGGGGGCTAACCCCTATGGCTACACCTTC. Amino acids: CASSVQNFQGANPYGYTF. This chain uses TRBV9 with TRBJ1-2; 8 bases fit TRBD1. Germline V gene data show CDR1 as SGDLS and CDR2 as YYNGEE. The CDR3 runs 18 residues. V trimming: 1 base; J trimming: 4 bases; junction bases outside the gene matches: 15.

A few counts support this clonotype. The V call is TRBV20-1, the J call TRBJ2-5, with D tentatively TRBD2 (5 bases). Trimming shortened V by 3 bases and J by 4 bases, and 9 bases separated the two germline ends. This CDR3 is built from 12 residues. Germline lookup yields CDR1 DFQATT and CDR2 SNEGSKA (reference sequence). In nucleotides, the CDR3 is TGCAGTGCTAGGACCGCGGGAGAGACCCAGTACTTC. It specifies CSARTAGETQYF.

This rearrangement joins TRBV9 to TRBJ1-2; D may be TRBD1 (6 bases). CDR3 length equals 14 residues. V was trimmed by 4 bases and J by 5 bases, leaving 15 bases between them. Germline V gene data show CDR1 as SGDLS and CDR2 as YYNGEE. The CDR3 bases are TGTGCCAGCAGCCCCGAGGGGGGCGGATATGGCTACACCTTC. This translates into CASSPEGGGYGYTF.

The rearrangement links TRBV18 to TRBJ2-7; D may match TRBD1 or TRBD2 (5 bases each). Deletions cut 4 bases from V and 0 bases from J, with 10 bases between. The length of the CDR3 is 14 residues. Germline V gene lookup returns CDR1 KGHSH and CDR2 LQKENI. The CDR3: CASSRGTSSYEQYF. The CDR3 DNA is TGTGCCAGCTCACGGGGGACGAGCTCCTACGAGCAGTACTTC.

Ten or more counts support this clonotype. V usage is TRBV28 and J usage is TRBJ2-7, with 8 bases that match TRBD1. V lost 2 bases, J lost 1 base, and 13 bases stayed unmatched. The germline V gene encodes CDR1 MDHEN and CDR2 SYDVKM. CDR3 length equals 18 residues. The chain's CDR3 is CASSLEDGTGGWSYEQYF. The CDR3 DNA reads TGTGCCAGCAGTTTAGAAGACGGCACAGGGGGATGGTCCTACGAGCAGTACTTC.

The J gene is TRBJ2-5, the V gene TRBV7-9; D is perhaps TRBD1 (5 bases). The V end was cut by 4 bases, the J end by 11 bases, with 14 bases between. The CDR3 consists of 12 residues. Germline values: CDR1 SEHNR, CDR2 FQNEAQ (reference sequence). DNA of the CDR3: TGTGCCAGCAGCTCCCAGGGTTACAAGCAGTACTTC. It is translated as CASSSQGYKQYF.

This clonotype has more than one count but fewer than ten. At one end the junction does not follow the germline gene, possibly because of a read error. The J gene is TRBJ1-2, the V gene TRBV6-7, with D uncertain. TRBV6-7 is given ORF status, its function remaining uncertain. The CDR3 consists of 10 residues. Written as DNA, the CDR3 is TGCAACAGACTTAACTATGGCTACACCTTC. Protein sequence: CNRLNYGYTF.

The V and J genes are TRBV29-1 and TRBJ2-3; a weak D match, TRBD1 (6 bases). CDR3 length equals 13 residues. Germline CDR1 and CDR2: SQVTM and ANQGSEA. V shed 6 bases and J shed 3 bases, with 13 bases lying between them. The CDR3 DNA is TGCAGCGTGCGCCCCGACAGGACAGATACGCAGTATTTT. This sequence encodes CSVRPDRTDTQYF.

V usage is TRBV5-1 and J usage is TRBJ2-7; maybe TRBD1 (6 bases). Trimming pared 2 bases from V and 0 bases from J, leaving 12 bases between. This CDR3 region has 15 residues. CDR1 SGHRS and CDR2 YFSETQ come from the germline V gene. The CDR3 region is CASSLTGQYSYEQYF. The CDR3 DNA sequence: TGCGCCAGCAGCTTAACTGGACAGTACTCCTACGAGCAGTACTTC.

The chain combines TRBV29-1 with TRBJ2-5, with D perhaps TRBD1 (5 bases). Germline V lookup: CDR1 SQVTM, CDR2 ANQGSEA. Trimming removed 5 bases at V and 4 bases at J, with 11 bases between. The CDR3 consists of 12 residues. Here the CDR3 reads CSVSRVVETQYF. The CDR3 DNA reads TGCAGCGTTAGCAGGGTGGTAGAGACCCAGTACTTC.

The CDR3 sequence is CSAAGLLGSQETQYF. The CDR3 coding sequence is TGCAGTGCTGCGGGACTCCTAGGCTCACAAGAGACCCAGTACTTC. The J gene is TRBJ2-4, the V gene TRBV20-1, with D perhaps matching TRBD2 (6 bases). Judging by the DNA end, TRBJ2-5 fits better; the J call may be wrong. The CDR3 consists of 15 residues. CDR1 and CDR2 from the germline V gene are DFQATT and SNEGSKA (reference sequence).

This chain uses TRBV5-6 with TRBJ2-1, with 7 nucleotides matching TRBD1. This CDR3 is 15 amino acids long. J gave up 4 bases and V 2 bases, and 6 bases lay outside the gene matches. Germline values: CDR1 SGHDT, CDR2 YYEEEE. This CDR3 is CASSFGQVGYNEQFF. CDR3 DNA: TGTGCCAGCAGCTTCGGACAGGTGGGGTACAATGAGCAGTTCTTC.

CDR3 nucleotide sequence: TGTGCCACCAGTGATCCACGGGACACCCGGGCCTACGAGCAGTACTTC. Translation gives CATSDPRDTRAYEQYF. The gene calls are TRBV24-1 and TRBJ2-7; D perhaps matches TRBD1 (6 bases). CDR3 size: 16 residues. Trimming removed 3 bases at V and 2 bases at J, with 16 bases between. Germline V gene sequence: CDR1 KGHDR, CDR2 SFDVKD.

The chain combines TRBV29-1 with TRBJ2-1; 12 bases agree with TRBD2. The germline V gene encodes CDR1 SQVTM and CDR2 ANQGSEA. The CDR3 extends over 13 amino acids. CDR3 amino acids: CCAPGLAGQKQFF. CDR3 nucleotide sequence: TGCTGCGCTCCGGGACTAGCGGGCCAAAAGCAGTTCTTC.

In its sample, this clonotype was seen a few times. The V and J genes are TRBV7-8 and TRBJ2-3; TRBD1 might be the D (5 bases). Trimming stripped 4 bases from V and 1 base from J, with 18 bases between. The germline gives CDR1 SGHVS, CDR2 FQNEAQ. This CDR3 contains 17 residues. CDR3 in amino acids: CASSSPRGGAGTDTQYF. CDR3 DNA: TGTGCCAGCAGCTCCCCAAGGGGTGGGGCCGGCACAGATACGCAGTATTTT. Supplemented by reference TRBV7-8 and TRBJ2-3, the full variable domain reads GAGVSQSPRYKVAKRGQDVALRCDPISGHVSLFWYQQALGQGPEFLTYFQNEAQLDKSGLPSDRFFAERPEGSVSTLKIQRTQQEDSAVYLCASSSPRGGAGTDTQYFGPGTRLTVL.

This sequence joins TRBV6-2 or TRBV6-3 and TRBJ2-4; 9 bases fit TRBD1. CDR1 is MNHEY and CDR2 is SVGEGT in the germline V gene. The CDR3 is made up of 16 amino acids. J was trimmed by 1 base and V by 2 bases; bases with no gene match: 3. The CDR3 nucleotides read TGTGCCAGCAGTTACAGGGGACAGGGTGCCAAAAACATTCAGTACTTC. This encodes CASSYRGQGAKNIQYF.